This T cell receptor beta chain was identified during a study of spatial heterogeneity in lung cancer. Study summary: Each unique TCR and UMI combination was seen more than ten times on average in raw reads. General study findings and limits: Tumor TCRs that were ubiquitous and expanded showed up in blood more at resection than follow-up.

In its sample, this clonotype ranks as medium-sized. Its antigen is still unknown. The CDR3 is 13 residues long. The V end was cut by 4 bases, the J end by 12 bases, with 16 bases between. CDR1 is KGHDR, CDR2 SFDVKD, per germline. On each TCR cDNA molecule, a unique molecular identifier was present. TCRdb redid the calling of the 5' RACE reads with MiXCR, one entry per CDR3 protein. The sample records just under 5,000 distinct CDR3 sequences, over 25% being singletons. The time point denotes: sample taken at primary tumor resection. Tumor, nontumor lung or frozen PBMC supplied whole RNA that was sequenced unsorted. A total of 72 untreated early-stage non-small cell lung cancer patients served as donors.

V usage is TRBV24-1 and J usage is TRBJ2-3; D is perhaps TRBD1 (5 bases). Sequencing was performed on PBMCs, taken at surgery. This clonotype originated in a male donor with early-stage non-small cell lung cancer. The CDR3 DNA reads TGTGCCACCAGTGACCCGACAGTATTCCATCAGTATTTT. This sequence encodes CATSDPTVFHQYF.